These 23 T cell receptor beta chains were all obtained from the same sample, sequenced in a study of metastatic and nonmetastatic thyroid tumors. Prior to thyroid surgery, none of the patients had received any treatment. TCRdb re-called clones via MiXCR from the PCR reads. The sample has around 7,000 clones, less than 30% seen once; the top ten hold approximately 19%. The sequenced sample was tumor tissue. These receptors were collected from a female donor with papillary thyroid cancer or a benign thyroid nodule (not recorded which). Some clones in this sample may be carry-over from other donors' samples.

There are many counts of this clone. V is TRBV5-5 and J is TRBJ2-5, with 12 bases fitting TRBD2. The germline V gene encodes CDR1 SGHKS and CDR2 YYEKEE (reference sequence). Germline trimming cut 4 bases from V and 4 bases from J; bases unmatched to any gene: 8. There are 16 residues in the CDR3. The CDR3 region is CASSAGLAGPTETQYF. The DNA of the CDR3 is TGTGCCAGCAGCGCAGGACTAGCGGGACCCACAGAGACCCAGTACTTC.

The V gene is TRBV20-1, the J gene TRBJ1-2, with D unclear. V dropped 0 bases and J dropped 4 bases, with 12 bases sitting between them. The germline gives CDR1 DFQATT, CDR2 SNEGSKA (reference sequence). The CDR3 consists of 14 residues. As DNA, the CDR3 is TGCAGTGCTAGAGATCCGGCCAGCTTCTATGGCTACACCTTC. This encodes CSARDPASFYGYTF.

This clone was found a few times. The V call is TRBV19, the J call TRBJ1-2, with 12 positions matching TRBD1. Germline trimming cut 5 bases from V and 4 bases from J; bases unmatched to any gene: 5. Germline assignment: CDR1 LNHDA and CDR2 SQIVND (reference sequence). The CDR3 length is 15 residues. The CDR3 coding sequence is TGTGCCAGTAGTCTCGGGACAGGGGGCGCCTATGGCTACACCTTC. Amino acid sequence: CASSLGTGGAYGYTF.

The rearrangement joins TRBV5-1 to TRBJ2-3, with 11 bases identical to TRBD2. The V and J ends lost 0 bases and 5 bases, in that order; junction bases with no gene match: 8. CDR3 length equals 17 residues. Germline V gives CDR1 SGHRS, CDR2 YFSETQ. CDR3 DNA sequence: TGCGCCAGCAGCTTGGGCCTAGCGGGAGGTGGAGAAGATACGCAGTATTTT. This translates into CASSLGLAGGGEDTQYF.

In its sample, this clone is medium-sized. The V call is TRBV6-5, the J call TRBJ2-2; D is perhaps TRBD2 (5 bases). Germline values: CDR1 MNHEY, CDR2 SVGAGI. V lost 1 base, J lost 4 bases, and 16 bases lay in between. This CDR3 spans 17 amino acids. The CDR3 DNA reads TGTGCCAGCAGTTACTTGTCCCCAGGTGGAGGCACCGGGGAGCTGTTTTTT. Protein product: CASSYLSPGGGTGELFF.

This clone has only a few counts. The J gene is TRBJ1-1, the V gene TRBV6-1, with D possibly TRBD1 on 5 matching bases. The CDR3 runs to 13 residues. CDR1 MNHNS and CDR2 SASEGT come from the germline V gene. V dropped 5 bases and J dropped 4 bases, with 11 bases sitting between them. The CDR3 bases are TGTGCCAGCAGTTTTGACAGCGGCACTGAAGCTTTCTTT. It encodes CASSFDSGTEAFF.

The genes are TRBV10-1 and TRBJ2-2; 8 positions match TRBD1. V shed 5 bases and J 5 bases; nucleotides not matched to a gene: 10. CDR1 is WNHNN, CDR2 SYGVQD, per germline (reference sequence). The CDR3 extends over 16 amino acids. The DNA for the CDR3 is TGCGCCAGCAGTCACGCCGGACAGGGAAAAACCGGGGAGCTGTTTTTT. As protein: CASSHAGQGKTGELFF.

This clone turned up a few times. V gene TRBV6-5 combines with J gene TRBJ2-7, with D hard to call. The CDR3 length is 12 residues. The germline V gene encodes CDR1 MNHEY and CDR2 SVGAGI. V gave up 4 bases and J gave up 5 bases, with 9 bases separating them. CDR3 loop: CASSFSLHEQYF. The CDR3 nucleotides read TGTGCCAGCAGTTTCTCACTCCACGAGCAGTACTTC.

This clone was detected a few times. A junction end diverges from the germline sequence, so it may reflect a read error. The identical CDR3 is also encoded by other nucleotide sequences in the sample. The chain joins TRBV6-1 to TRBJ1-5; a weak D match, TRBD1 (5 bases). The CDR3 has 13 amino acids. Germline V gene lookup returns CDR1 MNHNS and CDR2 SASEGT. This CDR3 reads CASGPRGGLPQHF. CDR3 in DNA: TGCGCCAGCGGTCCCCGTGGGGGGTTGCCACAGCATTTT.

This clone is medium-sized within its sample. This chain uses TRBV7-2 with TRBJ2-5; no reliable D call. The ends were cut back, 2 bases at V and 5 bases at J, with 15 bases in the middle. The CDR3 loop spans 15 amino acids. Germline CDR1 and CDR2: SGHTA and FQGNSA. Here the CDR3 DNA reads TGTGCCAGCAGCTTACTTTTCTCACCGAGGGAGACCCAGTACTTC. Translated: CASSLLFSPRETQYF.

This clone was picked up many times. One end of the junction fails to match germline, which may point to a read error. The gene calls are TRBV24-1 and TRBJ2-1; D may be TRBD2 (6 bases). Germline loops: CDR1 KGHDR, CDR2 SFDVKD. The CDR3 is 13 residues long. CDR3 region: CATSDGTVDERFF. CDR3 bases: TGTGCCACCAGTGACGGGACTGTCGATGAGCGGTTCTTC.

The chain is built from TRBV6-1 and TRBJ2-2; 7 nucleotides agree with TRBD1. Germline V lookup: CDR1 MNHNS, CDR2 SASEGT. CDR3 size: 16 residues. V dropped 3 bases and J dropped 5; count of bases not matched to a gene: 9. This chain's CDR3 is CASSDQGVAETGELFF. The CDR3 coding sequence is TGTGCCAGCAGTGACCAGGGGGTAGCAGAAACCGGGGAGCTGTTTTTT.

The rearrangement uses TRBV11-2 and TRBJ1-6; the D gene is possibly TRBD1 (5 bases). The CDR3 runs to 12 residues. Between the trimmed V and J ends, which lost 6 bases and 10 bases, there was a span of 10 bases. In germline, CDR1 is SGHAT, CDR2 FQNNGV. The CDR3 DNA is TGTGCCAGCAGGTCGGGGGTGTCACCCCTCCACTTT. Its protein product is CASRSGVSPLHF.

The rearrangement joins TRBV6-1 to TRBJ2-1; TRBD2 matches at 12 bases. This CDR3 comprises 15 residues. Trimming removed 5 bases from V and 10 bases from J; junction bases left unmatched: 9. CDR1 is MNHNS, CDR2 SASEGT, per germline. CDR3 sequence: CASSTGLAGLREQFF. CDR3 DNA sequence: TGTGCCAGCAGTACCGGACTAGCGGGGCTGAGGGAGCAGTTCTTC.

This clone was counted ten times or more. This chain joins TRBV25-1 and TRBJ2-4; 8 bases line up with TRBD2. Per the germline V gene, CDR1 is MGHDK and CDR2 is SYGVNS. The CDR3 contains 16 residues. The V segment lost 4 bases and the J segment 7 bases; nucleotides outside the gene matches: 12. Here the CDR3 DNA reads TGTGCCAGCAGTGGCAACTTCGGACTAGCCCGTAACATTCAGTACTTC. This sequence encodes CASSGNFGLARNIQYF.

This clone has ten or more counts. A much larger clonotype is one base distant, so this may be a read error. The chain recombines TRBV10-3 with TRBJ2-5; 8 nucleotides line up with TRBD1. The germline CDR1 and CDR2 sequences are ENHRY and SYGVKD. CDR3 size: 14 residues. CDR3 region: CTIRGTGSQETQYF. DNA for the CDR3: TGTACCATCAGGGGGACAGGTTCACAAGAGACCCAGTACTTC.

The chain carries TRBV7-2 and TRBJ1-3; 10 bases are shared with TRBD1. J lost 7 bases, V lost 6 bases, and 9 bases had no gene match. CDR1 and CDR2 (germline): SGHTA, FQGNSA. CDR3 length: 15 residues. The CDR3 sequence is CASRPPGQGFNTIYF. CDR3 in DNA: TGTGCCAGCAGACCACCGGGACAGGGGTTCAACACCATATATTTT.

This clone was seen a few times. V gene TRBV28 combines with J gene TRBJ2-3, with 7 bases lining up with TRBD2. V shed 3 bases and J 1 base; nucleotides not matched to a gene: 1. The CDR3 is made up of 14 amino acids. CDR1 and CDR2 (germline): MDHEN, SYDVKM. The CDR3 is CASSFLAGTDTQYF. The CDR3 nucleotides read TGTGCCAGCAGTTTTCTAGCGGGCACAGATACGCAGTATTTT.

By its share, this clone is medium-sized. The CDR3 loop reads CASSTRRELFF. CDR3 DNA sequence: TGTGCCAGCAGCACTCGCCGGGAGTTGTTCTTC. The chain carries TRBV28 and TRBJ2-1, with D perhaps TRBD2 (6 bases). The CDR3 length is 11 residues. With 6 bases removed from V and 15 bases from J, the gap between germline ends came to 15 bases. Germline lookup yields CDR1 MDHEN and CDR2 SYDVKM.

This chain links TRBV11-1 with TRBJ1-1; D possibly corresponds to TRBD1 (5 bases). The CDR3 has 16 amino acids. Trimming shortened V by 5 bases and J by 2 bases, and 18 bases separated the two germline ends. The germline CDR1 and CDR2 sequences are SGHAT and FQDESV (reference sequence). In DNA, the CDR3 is TGTGCCAGCAGCCGTCAGGGCATATTAGGTAACACTGAAGCTTTCTTT. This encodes CASSRQGILGNTEAFF. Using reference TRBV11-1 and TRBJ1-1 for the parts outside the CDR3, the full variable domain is EAEVAQSPRYKITEKSQAVAFWCDPISGHATLYWYRQILGQGPELLVQFQDESVVDDSQLPKDRFSAERLKGVDSTLKIQPAELGDSAMYLCASSRQGILGNTEAFFGQGTRLTVV.

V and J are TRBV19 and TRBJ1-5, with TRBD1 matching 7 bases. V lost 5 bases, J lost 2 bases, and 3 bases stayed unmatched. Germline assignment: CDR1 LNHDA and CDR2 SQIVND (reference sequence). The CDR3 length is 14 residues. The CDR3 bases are TGTGCCAGTAGTTCAACAGGGGGCAATCAGCCCCAGCATTTT. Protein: CASSSTGGNQPQHF.

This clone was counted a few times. DNA of the CDR3: TGTGCCAGCAGTTCGCAGGGACTAGCGGGAGATACGCAGTATTTT. Amino acids: CASSSQGLAGDTQYF. The chain joins TRBV28 to TRBJ2-3; 12 bases line up with TRBD2. Germline V lookup: CDR1 MDHEN, CDR2 SYDVKM. The V and J ends lost 4 bases and 5 bases, in that order; junction bases with no gene match: 4. This CDR3 is built from 15 residues. Drawing the rest from reference TRBV28 and TRBJ2-3, the complete variable domain is DVKVTQSSRYLVKRTGEKVFLECVQDMDHENMFWYRQDPGLGLRLIYFSYDVKMKEKGDIPEGYSVSREKKERFSLILESASTNQTSMYLCASSSQGLAGDTQYFGPGTRLTVL.

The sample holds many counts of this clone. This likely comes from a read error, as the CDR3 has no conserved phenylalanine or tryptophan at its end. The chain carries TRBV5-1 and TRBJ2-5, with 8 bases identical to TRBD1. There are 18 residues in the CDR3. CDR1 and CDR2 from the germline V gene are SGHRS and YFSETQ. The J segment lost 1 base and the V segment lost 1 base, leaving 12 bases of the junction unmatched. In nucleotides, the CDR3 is TGCGCCAGCAGCTTGACCCTCGGACAGGGTTGGACCCAAGAGACCCAGTACCTC. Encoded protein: CASSLTLGQGWTQETQYL.